The clone carrying this T cell receptor beta chain turned up a few times. The antigen is not known. The Oncomine TCR Beta short-read assay was what sequenced the DNA obtained from cultured CD4+ T cells. TCRdb analysed the PCR reads with MiXCR anew, one entry per CDR3 protein. The table includes around 12,000 distinct CDR3 sequences, more than 60% detected once. This sample stems from a study of vaccination and CD4 T cells after COVID-19. Across the whole study: The convalescents, six males and four females, included two who were Hispanic.

Indicated treatment: roughly nine-day PBMC culture with coronavirus spike peptide pools or control peptides (ViraFEST assay). CDR1 KGHDR and CDR2 SFDVKD come from the germline V gene. The CDR3 loop spans 19 amino acids. V lost 5 bases to trimming and J lost 1 base; unmatched junction nucleotides: 11. Sequenced input: CD4+ T cells from blood, cultured in vitro. The sequence came from a human donor who had recovered from COVID-19. The V gene is TRBV24-1, the J gene TRBJ1-4, with 11 bases matching TRBD1. The CDR3 nucleotides are TGTGCCACCAGTGGGCCGGACAGGGGGCTGTATGGAACTAATGAAAAACTGTTTTTT. Translation gives CATSGPDRGLYGTNEKLFF.